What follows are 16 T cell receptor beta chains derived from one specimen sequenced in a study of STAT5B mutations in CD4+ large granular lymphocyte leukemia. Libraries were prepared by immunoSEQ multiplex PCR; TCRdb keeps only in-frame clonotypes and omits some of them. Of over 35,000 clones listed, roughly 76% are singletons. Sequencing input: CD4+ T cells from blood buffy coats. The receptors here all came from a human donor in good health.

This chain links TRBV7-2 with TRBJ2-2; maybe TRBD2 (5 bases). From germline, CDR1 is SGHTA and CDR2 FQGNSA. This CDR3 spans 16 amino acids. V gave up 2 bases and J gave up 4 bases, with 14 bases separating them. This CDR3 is CASSLNSGWATGELFF. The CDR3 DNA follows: TGTGCCAGCAGCTTAAATTCGGGGTGGGCCACCGGGGAGCTGTTTTTT.

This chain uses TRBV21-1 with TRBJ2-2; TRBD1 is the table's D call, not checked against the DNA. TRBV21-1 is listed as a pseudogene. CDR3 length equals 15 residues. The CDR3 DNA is TGTGCCAGCCACGGGGGACAGCACAACACCGGGGAGCTGTTTTTT. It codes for CASHGGQHNTGELFF.

DNA for the CDR3: TGTGCCAGCAGTGGTCGGACAGGCACAGATACGCAGTATTTT. This translates into CASSGRTGTDTQYF. The chain is built from TRBV6-6 and TRBJ2-3; tentatively, D is TRBD1 (6 bases). CDR1 and CDR2 from the germline V gene are MNHNY and SVGAGI (reference sequence). Trimming cost V 5 bases and J 1 base, with 10 bases left between them. The CDR3 loop spans 14 amino acids.

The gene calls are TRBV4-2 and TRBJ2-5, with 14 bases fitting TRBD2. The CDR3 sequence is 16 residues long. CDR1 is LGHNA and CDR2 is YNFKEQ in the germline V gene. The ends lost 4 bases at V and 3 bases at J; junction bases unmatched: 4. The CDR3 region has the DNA TGTGCCAGCAGCCCGACTAGCGGGAGGGGGGAAGAGACCCAGTACTTC. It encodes CASSPTSGRGEETQYF.

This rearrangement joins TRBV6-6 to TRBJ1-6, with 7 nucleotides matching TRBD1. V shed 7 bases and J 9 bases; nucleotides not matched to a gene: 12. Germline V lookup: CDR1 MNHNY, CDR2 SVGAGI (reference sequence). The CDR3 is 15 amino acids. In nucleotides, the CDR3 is TGTGCCAGCACCCCATCCGACAGGGCCGGTTCACCCCTCCACTTT. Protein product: CASTPSDRAGSPLHF.

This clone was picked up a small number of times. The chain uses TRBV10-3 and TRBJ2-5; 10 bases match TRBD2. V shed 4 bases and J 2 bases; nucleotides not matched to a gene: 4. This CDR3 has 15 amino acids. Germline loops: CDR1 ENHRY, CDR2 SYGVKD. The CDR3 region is CAISGKAGGQETQYF. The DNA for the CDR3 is TGTGCCATCAGTGGTAAAGCGGGAGGGCAAGAGACCCAGTACTTC.

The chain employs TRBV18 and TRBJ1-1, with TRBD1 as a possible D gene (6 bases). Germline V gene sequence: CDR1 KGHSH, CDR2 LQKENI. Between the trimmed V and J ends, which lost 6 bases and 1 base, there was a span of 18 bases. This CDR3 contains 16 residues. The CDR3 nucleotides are TGTGCCAGCTCTCCTCGGACAGCCGGTGGGAACACTGAAGCTTTCTTT. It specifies CASSPRTAGGNTEAFF.

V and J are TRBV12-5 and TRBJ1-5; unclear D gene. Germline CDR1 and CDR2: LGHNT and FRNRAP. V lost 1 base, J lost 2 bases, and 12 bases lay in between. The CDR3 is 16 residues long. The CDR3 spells CASGLDGRVGNQPQHF. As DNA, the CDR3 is TGTGCTAGTGGTTTGGATGGGAGGGTAGGCAATCAGCCCCAGCATTTT.

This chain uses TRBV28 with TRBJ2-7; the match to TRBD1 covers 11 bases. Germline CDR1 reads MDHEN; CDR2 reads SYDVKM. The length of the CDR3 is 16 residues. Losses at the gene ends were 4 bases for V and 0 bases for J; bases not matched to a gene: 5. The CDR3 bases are TGTGCCAGCAGTTCCTTCGGGACAGGGGGCTCCTACGAGCAGTACTTC. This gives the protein CASSSFGTGGSYEQYF.

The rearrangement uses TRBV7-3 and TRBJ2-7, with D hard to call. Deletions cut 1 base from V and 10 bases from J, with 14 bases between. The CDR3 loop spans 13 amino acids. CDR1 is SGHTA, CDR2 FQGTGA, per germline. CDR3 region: CASSLNPGQFQYF. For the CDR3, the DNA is TGTGCCAGCAGCTTAAACCCTGGGCAGTTTCAGTACTTC.

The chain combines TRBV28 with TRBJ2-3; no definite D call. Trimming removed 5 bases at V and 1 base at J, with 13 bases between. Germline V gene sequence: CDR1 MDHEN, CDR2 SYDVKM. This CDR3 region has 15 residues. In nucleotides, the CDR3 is TGTGCCAGCAGTGGCAAGGGTAGGGGCACAGATACGCAGTATTTT. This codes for CASSGKGRGTDTQYF.

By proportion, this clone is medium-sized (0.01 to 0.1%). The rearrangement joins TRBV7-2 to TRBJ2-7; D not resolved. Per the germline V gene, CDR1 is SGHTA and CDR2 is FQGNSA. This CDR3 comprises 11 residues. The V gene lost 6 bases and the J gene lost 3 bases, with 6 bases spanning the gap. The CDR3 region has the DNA TGTGCCAGCAGATCGAACTACGAGCAGTACTTC. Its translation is CASRSNYEQYF.

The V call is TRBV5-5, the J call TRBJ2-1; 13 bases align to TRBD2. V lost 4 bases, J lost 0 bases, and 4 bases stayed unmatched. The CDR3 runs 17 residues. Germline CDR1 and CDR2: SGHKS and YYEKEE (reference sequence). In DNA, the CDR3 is TGTGCCAGCAGCCCGCGGACTAGCGGGAGCTCCTACAATGAGCAGTTCTTC. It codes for CASSPRTSGSSYNEQFF.

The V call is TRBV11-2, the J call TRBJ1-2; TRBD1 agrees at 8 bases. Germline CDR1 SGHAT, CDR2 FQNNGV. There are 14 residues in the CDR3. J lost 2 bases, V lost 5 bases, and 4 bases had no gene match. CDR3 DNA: TGTGCCAGCAGCGTTCAGGGGGCCAACTATGGCTACACCTTC. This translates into CASSVQGANYGYTF.

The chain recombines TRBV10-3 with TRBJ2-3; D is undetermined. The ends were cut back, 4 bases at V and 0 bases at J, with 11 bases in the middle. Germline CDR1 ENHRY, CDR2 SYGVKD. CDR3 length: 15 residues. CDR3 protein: CAISGSRPSTDTQYF. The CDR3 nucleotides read TGTGCCATCAGTGGATCCCGGCCTAGCACAGATACGCAGTATTTT.

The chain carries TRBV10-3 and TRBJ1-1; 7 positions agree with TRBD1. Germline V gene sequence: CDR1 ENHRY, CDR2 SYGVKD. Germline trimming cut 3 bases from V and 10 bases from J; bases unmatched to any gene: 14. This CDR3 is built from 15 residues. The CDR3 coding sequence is TGTGCCATCAGTGATTCCGCCGTGACAGGGATGAGAGCTTTCTTT. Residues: CAISDSAVTGMRAFF.